A selection of T cell receptor beta chains follows, all from one sample in a study of blood T cell repertoires in COVID-19. Repertoires were generated with immunoSEQ multiplex PCR, while TCRdb's copy carries only in-frame clones and drops some. The sample consists of about 170,000 clones, around four fifths of them appearing once. The sequencing input was peripheral blood. The receptors stem from a woman of 80 years or more with acute or convalescent COVID-19. CDR3s include the opening cysteine and the closing phenylalanine or tryptophan. A D gene is named only where the DNA matches it firmly. Size values are once, few and many counts, or a class for expanded clones, and some rows have none.

j_call d_call clone_size v_call cdr3_aa cdr3_nt
TRBJ1-4 - - TRBV7-2 CASSLGALEKLFF TGTGCCAGCAGCTTAGGGGCCTTGGAAAAACTGTTTTTT
TRBJ2-5 TRBD2 - TRBV6-2/TRBV6-3 CASSATSGELQETQYF TGTGCCAGCAGTGCGACTAGCGGGGAATTACAAGAGACCCAGTACTTC
TRBJ1-1 - - TRBV19 CASSTAGLTEAFF TGTGCCAGTAGTACGGCAGGGCTCACTGAAGCTTTCTTT
TRBJ1-5 TRBD1 - TRBV6-1 CASSERDRESNQPQHF TGTGCCAGCAGTGAAAGGGACAGGGAGAGCAATCAGCCCCAGCATTTT
TRBJ1-2 - - TRBV28 CASRFGTGGRGSWNYGYTF TGTGCCAGCAGGTTTGGCACGGGAGGCAGGGGAAGTTGGAACTATGGCTACACCTTC
TRBJ1-3 - - TRBV7-2 CASSAPRGTGNTIYF TGTGCCAGCAGCGCCCCGAGGGGGACCGGAAACACCATATATTTT
TRBJ2-2 TRBD1 - TRBV7-2 CASSPRTGGNTGELFF TGTGCCAGCAGCCCTCGGACAGGGGGGAACACCGGGGAGCTGTTTTTT
TRBJ1-2 TRBD1 few TRBV5-6 CASRPPGQGSHGYTF TGTGCCAGCAGACCCCCCGGACAGGGTTCCCATGGCTACACCTTC
TRBJ2-2 TRBD2 - TRBV19 CASSALRGTGELFF TGTGCCAGTAGTGCACTGCGGGGGACCGGGGAGCTGTTTTTT
TRBJ2-7 TRBD2 - TRBV28 CASSLGGAGVHEQYF TGTGCCAGCAGTTTGGGTGGAGCGGGAGTTCACGAGCAGTACTTC
TRBJ2-7 - - TRBV16 CASSQSDFSEQYF TGTGCCAGCAGCCAATCCGACTTCAGCGAGCAGTACTTC
TRBJ2-2 - - TRBV19 CASSIGRATGELFF TGTGCCAGTAGTATCGGCAGGGCCACCGGGGAGCTGTTTTTT
TRBJ2-1 - - TRBV3-1/TRBV3-2 CASSQEGGRAIDEQFF TGTGCCAGCAGCCAAGAAGGGGGGAGGGCCATCGATGAGCAGTTCTTC
TRBJ2-5 TRBD1 - TRBV9 CASSVAGQGDQETQYF TGTGCCAGCAGCGTAGCTGGACAGGGAGACCAAGAGACCCAGTACTTC
TRBJ1-1 - - TRBV19 CASSIRVTEAFF TGTGCCAGTAGTATTCGGGTGACTGAAGCTTTCTTT
TRBJ1-1 - - TRBV5-4 CASSLDGGARRTEAFF TGTGCCAGCAGCTTGGATGGGGGGGCGCGAAGGACTGAAGCTTTCTTT
TRBJ1-3 - - TRBV10-1 CAGSACSGNTIYF TGCGCCGGATCAGCGTGTTCTGGAAACACCATATATTTT
TRBJ2-2 TRBD2 - TRBV6-2/TRBV6-3 CASSYPAGGPDTGELFF TGTGCCAGCAGTTATCCGGCGGGGGGGCCGGACACCGGGGAGCTGTTTTTT
TRBJ2-4 - - TRBV6-5 CASSRGGQFIQYF TGTGCCAGCAGTCGGGGGGGACAGTTCATTCAGTACTTC
TRBJ2-7 - - TRBV28 CASSLAGRGEQYF TGTGCCAGCAGTTTAGCGGGGCGCGGGGAGCAGTACTTC
TRBJ1-2 - few TRBV30 CACDPGAHGYTF TGTGCCTGCGATCCAGGGGCCCATGGCTACACCTTC
TRBJ2-1 TRBD2 many TRBV2 CASTLAQRGGEQFF TGTGCCAGCACCCTAGCACAGCGGGGGGGTGAGCAGTTCTTC
TRBJ2-7 TRBD2 few TRBV6-5 CASSSGGGLPYEQYF TGTGCCAGCAGTTCGGGCGGGGGTCTGCCGTACGAGCAGTACTTC
TRBJ2-1 - few TRBV15 CATSRAGSSSYNEQFF TGTGCCACCAGCAGAGCAGGGTCTAGCTCCTACAATGAGCAGTTCTTC
TRBJ2-5 TRBD1 - TRBV4-1 CASSPWGQVLEETQYF TGCGCCAGCAGCCCGTGGGGACAGGTCTTAGAAGAGACCCAGTACTTC
TRBJ1-4 TRBD1 few TRBV7-8 CASSSTGGVNEKLFF TGTGCCAGCAGTTCAACAGGGGGGGTGAATGAAAAACTGTTTTTT
TRBJ1-5 TRBD1 - TRBV25-1 CASSWDSSNQPQHF TGTGCCAGCAGCTGGGACAGTAGCAATCAGCCCCAGCATTTT
TRBJ2-7 TRBD1 once TRBV6-1 CASSESLSGGYEQYF TGTGCCAGCAGTGAATCCCTCTCAGGGGGCTACGAGCAGTACTTC
TRBJ2-2 - few TRBV2 CASRMGRDTGELFF TGTGCCAGCAGGATGGGTCGGGACACCGGGGAGCTGTTTTTT
TRBJ2-1 TRBD2 - TRBV7-2 CASSLARAGGPIEQFF TGTGCCAGCAGCTTAGCGCGGGCGGGAGGGCCGATTGAGCAGTTCTTC
TRBJ1-5 - - TRBV2 CASSRENNQPQHF TGTGCCAGCAGTCGGGAGAACAATCAGCCCCAGCATTTT